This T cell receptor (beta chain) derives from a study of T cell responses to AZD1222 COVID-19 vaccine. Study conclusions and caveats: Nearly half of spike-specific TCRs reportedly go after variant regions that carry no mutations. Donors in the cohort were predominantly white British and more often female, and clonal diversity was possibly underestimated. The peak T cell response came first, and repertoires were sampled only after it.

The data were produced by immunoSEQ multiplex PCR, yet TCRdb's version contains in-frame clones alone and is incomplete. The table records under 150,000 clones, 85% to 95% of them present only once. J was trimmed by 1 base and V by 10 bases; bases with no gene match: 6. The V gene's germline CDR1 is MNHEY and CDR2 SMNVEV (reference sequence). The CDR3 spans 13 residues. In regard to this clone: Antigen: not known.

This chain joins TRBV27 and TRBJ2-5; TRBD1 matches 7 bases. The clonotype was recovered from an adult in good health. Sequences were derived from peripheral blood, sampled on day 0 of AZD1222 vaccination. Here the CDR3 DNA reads TGTGCCACCCGACAGGGAAGCCAAGAGACCCAGTACTTC. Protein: CATRQGSQETQYF.